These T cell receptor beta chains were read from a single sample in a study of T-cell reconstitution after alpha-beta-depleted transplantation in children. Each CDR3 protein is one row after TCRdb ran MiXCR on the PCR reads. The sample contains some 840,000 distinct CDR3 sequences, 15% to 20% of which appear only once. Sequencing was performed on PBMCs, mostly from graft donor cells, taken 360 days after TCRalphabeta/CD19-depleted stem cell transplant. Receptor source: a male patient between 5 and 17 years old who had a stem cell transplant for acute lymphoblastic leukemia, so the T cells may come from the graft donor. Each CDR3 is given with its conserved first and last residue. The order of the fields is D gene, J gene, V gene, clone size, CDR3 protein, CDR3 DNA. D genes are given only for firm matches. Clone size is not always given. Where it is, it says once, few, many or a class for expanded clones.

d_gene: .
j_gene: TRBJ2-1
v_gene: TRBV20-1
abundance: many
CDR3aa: CSAPSAGSSYNEQFF
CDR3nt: TGCAGTGCCCCGTCTGCGGGGAGCTCCTACAATGAGCAGTTCTTC

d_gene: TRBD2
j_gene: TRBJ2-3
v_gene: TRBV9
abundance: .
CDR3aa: CASRESGSDTQYF
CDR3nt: TGTGCCAGCAGGGAGAGCGGGAGTGATACGCAGTATTTT

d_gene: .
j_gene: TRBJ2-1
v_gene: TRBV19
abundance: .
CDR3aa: CASSRVHEQFF
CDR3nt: TGTGCCAGTAGTAGGGTTCATGAGCAGTTCTTC

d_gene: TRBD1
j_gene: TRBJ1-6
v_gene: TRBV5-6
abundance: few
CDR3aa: CASRRGPTGVNSPLHF
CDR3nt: TGTGCCAGCAGAAGGGGTCCCACAGGGGTTAATTCACCCCTCCACTTT

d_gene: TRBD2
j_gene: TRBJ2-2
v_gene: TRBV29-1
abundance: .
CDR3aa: CSVKGTSGSLITGELFF
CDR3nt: TGCAGCGTTAAGGGGACTAGCGGGAGCTTGATCACCGGGGAGCTGTTTTTT

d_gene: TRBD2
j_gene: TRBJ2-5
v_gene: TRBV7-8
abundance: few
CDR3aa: CASSFVAGAFRETQYF
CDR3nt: TGTGCCAGCAGCTTTGTAGCGGGTGCGTTTAGAGAGACCCAGTACTTC

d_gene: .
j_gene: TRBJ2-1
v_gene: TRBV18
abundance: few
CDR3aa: CASSRSSGDNEQFF
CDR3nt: TGTGCCAGCTCACGAAGTAGTGGGGACAATGAGCAGTTCTTC

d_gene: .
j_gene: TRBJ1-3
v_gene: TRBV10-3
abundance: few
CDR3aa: CAIREEGTGNTIYF
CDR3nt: TGTGCCATCAGGGAGGAGGGAACTGGAAACACCATATATTTT

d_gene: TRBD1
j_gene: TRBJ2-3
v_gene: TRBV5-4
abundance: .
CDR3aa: CASSPDRGGDTQYF
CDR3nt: TGTGCCAGCAGCCCGGACAGGGGTGGGGATACGCAGTATTTT

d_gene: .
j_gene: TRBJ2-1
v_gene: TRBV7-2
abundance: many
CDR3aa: CASSLQGGLPEQFF
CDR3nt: TGTGCCAGCAGCTTACAAGGAGGACTCCCAGAGCAGTTCTTC

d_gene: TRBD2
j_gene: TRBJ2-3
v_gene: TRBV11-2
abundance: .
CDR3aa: CASSLEALAGTSGRASDTQYF
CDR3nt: TGTGCCAGCAGCTTAGAGGCTTTAGCCGGGACTAGCGGGAGGGCCTCAGATACGCAGTATTTT

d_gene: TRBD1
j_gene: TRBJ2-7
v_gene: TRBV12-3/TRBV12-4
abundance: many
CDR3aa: CASKGTGAYEQYF
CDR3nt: TGTGCCAGCAAAGGGACAGGGGCCTACGAGCAGTACTTC

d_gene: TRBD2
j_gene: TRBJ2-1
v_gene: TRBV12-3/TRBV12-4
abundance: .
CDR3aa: CAISLGLGSGRAKNEQFF
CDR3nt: TGTGCCATCAGTTTAGGACTCGGTAGCGGGAGGGCCAAGAATGAGCAGTTCTTC

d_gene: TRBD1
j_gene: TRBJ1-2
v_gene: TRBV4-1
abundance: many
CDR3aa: CASSPGTGGVGYTF
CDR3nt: TGCGCCAGCAGCCCTGGGACAGGGGGCGTTGGCTACACCTTC

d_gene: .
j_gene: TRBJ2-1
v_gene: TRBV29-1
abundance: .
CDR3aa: CSVGFLGGSNEQFF
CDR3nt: TGCAGCGTTGGGTTCCTAGGTGGGAGCAATGAGCAGTTCTTC

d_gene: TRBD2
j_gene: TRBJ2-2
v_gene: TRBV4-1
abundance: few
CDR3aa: CASSRPGLGPGELFF
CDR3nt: TGCGCCAGCAGCCGCCCGGGACTAGGCCCCGGGGAGCTGTTTTTT

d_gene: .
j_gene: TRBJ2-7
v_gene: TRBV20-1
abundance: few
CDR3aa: CSASGRTAGIYEQYF
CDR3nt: TGCAGTGCTTCGGGTAGGACTGCTGGCATCTACGAGCAGTACTTC

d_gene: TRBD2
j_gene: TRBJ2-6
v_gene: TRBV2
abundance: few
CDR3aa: CASSAGLAGASGANVLTF
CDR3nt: TGTGCCAGCAGCGCGGGACTAGCGGGGGCCTCTGGGGCCAACGTCCTGACTTTC

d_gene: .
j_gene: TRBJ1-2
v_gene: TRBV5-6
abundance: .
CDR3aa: CASSLEGIYGYTF
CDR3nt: TGTGCCAGCAGCTTGGAAGGGATATATGGCTACACCTTC

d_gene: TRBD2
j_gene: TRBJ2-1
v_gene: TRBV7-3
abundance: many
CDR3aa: CASSLKLAGGEQFF
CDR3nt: TGTGCCAGCAGCTTAAAACTAGCGGGTGGTGAGCAGTTCTTC

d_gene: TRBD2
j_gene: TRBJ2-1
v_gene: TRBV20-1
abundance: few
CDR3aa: CSARAGALGNEQFF
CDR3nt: TGCAGTGCTAGGGCGGGAGCTCTAGGAAATGAGCAGTTCTTC

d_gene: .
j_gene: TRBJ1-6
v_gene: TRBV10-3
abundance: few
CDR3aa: CAISAVSEANNSPLHF
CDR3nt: TGTGCCATCAGCGCCGTTTCAGAAGCGAATAATTCACCCCTCCACTTT

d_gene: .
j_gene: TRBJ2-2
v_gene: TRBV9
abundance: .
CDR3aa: CASRGIKTGELFF
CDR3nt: TGTGCCAGCAGGGGTATTAAGACCGGGGAGCTGTTTTTT

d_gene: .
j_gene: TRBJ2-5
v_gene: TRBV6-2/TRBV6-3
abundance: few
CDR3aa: CASSYLKLETQYF
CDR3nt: TGTGCCAGCAGTTACCTTAAGCTGGAGACCCAGTACTTC

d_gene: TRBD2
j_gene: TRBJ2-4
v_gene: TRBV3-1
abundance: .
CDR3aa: CASSQGAGGNIQYF
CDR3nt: TGTGCCAGCAGCCAGGGGGCGGGAGGAAACATTCAGTACTTC

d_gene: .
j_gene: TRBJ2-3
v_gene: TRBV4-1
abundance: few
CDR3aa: CASSQVGDRAQYF
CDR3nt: TGCGCCAGCAGCCAAGTGGGGGACCGTGCGCAGTATTTT

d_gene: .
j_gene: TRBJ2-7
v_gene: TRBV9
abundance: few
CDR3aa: CASSVDQGPEQYF
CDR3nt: TGTGCCAGCAGCGTAGACCAGGGTCCCGAGCAGTACTTC

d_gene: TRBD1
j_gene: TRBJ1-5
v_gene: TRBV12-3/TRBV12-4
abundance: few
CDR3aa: CASTRGQQPQHF
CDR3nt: TGTGCCAGCACCAGGGGGCAACAGCCCCAGCATTTT

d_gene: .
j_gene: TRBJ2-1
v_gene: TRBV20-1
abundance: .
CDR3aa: CSLGEQFF
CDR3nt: TGCAGTTTAGGCGAGCAGTTCTTC

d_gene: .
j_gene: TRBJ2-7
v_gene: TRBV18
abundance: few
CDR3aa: CASSPTAGVVFDSYEQYF
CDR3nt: TGTGCCAGCTCACCAACAGCAGGGGTTGTCTTCGACTCCTACGAGCAGTACTTC

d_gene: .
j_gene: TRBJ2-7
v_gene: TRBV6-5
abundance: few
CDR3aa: CASSYGTGLEQYF
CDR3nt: TGTGCCAGCAGTTACGGGACCGGCCTGGAGCAGTACTTC